This is a list of T cell receptor beta chains from one sample in a study of CD4 T cells in relation to SARS-CoV-2 and coronaviruses. Here immunoSEQ multiplex PCR was the method, and the copy in TCRdb shows in-frame clones only, minus some. The table shows some 19,000 clones, with 78% occurring only once. Their recognized antigens are unknown. Sample: CD4+ T cells from PBMCs, cultured in vitro. These receptors were obtained from a human donor in good health. Both conserved end residues are trimmed from each CDR3. The size of a clone is reported for some rows only, either as once, few or many, or as a class for expanded clones.

size: NA
J: TRBJ2-7
length: 13
V: TRBV7-9
CDR3: ASSPYRGNSYEQY

size: NA
J: TRBJ1-4
length: 12
V: TRBV6-5
CDR3: ASSIKTGGEKLF

size: NA
J: TRBJ2-1
length: 12
V: TRBV19
CDR3: ASSRGSSYNEQF

size: NA
J: TRBJ1-6
length: 13
V: TRBV7-9
CDR3: ASSLVSGDNSPLH

size: few
J: TRBJ1-5
length: 12
V: TRBV10-3
CDR3: AISPGTVEQPQH

size: NA
J: TRBJ2-3
length: 14
V: TRBV10-3
CDR3: AIRETSGANTDTQY

size: NA
J: TRBJ1-1
length: 14
V: TRBV28
CDR3: ASSLWTGTENTEAF

size: NA
J: TRBJ2-7
length: 12
V: TRBV10-1
CDR3: ASSDATGGYEQY

size: NA
J: TRBJ2-7
length: 13
V: TRBV3-1/TRBV3-2
CDR3: ASSWGQGGTYEQY

size: once
J: TRBJ2-4
length: 12
V: TRBV19
CDR3: ASSINGAVGVQY

size: NA
J: TRBJ2-1
length: 15
V: TRBV21-1
CDR3: ASSKALRLGLINEQF

size: once
J: TRBJ1-2
length: 12
V: TRBV6-6
CDR3: ASSRDREFYGYT

size: NA
J: TRBJ1-5
length: 11
V: TRBV9
CDR3: ASSGGPNQPQH

size: once
J: TRBJ2-7
length: 12
V: TRBV2
CDR3: ASRGTLLSLEQY

size: NA
J: TRBJ1-5
length: 15
V: TRBV5-8
CDR3: ASSNGRTSIGNQPQH

size: NA
J: TRBJ1-1
length: 13
V: TRBV5-1
CDR3: ASSFLSGPNTEAF

size: NA
J: TRBJ1-5
length: 12
V: TRBV24-1
CDR3: ATSDGDRLWPQH

size: NA
J: TRBJ1-1
length: 11
V: TRBV5-4
CDR3: ASSLDRGGGAF

size: few
J: TRBJ1-1
length: 12
V: TRBV28
CDR3: ASSLIQGGAEAF

size: NA
J: TRBJ2-1
length: 14
V: TRBV27
CDR3: ASSLGGAGSYNEQF

size: NA
J: TRBJ1-2
length: 13
V: TRBV4-2
CDR3: ASSQFTGESYGYT

size: once
J: TRBJ2-1
length: 12
V: TRBV27
CDR3: ASSSFATSHEQF